Listed below are T cell receptor beta chains from one sample, sequenced in a study of control samples from healthy donors and cancer patients. Data came from immunoSEQ multiplex PCR; TCRdb stores just in-frame clones and leaves some out. Altogether around 100,000 clones are present, roughly 84% being singletons, with the ten largest covering 15% to 20%. The sequencing input was blood. The receptors originated from a woman in her forties or fifties in good health. CDR3s include the opening cysteine and the closing phenylalanine or tryptophan. A D gene is named only where the DNA matches it firmly. Size is stated for part of the rows, as once, few or many counts, or as a class when the clone is expanded.

- TRBJ1-5 - TRBV19 TGTGCCAGTAGTATCAGGGGAGATATCGGCAATCAGCCCCAGCATTTT CASSIRGDIGNQPQHF
TRBD2 TRBJ2-1 - TRBV4-3 TGCGCCAGCAGCCAAGATGAAGCGGGAGCTTCCTACAATGAGCAGTTCTTC CASSQDEAGASYNEQFF
- TRBJ1-5 - TRBV2 TGTGCCAGCAGGCAGACGGGTCAGCCCCAGCATTTT CASRQTGQPQHF
- TRBJ1-1 - TRBV11-2 TGTGCCAGCAGCTCTTGGACAAAGATGAACACTGAAGCTTTCTTT CASSSWTKMNTEAFF
- TRBJ2-7 - TRBV14 TGTGCCAGCAGCCAAGCCGGGACTGGCTACTACGAGCAGTACTTC CASSQAGTGYYEQYF
- TRBJ2-7 once TRBV30 TGTGCCTGGAATGCGGCCAGTTGGGAGCAGTACTTC CAWNAASWEQYF
TRBD1 TRBJ1-6 - TRBV6-5 TGTGCCCTAAGACAGGGACGCAATTCACCCCTCCACTTT CALRQGRNSPLHF
TRBD2 TRBJ2-1 - TRBV10-1 TGCGCCAGCAGCCCCCAGCGGGGGGTGGGAAATGAGCAGTTCTTC CASSPQRGVGNEQFF
- TRBJ1-6 - TRBV9 TGTGCCAGCAGCGTTTACAGGGCGGATTCACCCCTCCACTTT CASSVYRADSPLHF
- TRBJ1-2 - TRBV4-1 TGCGCCAGCAGCCAAGTGGGTAACTATGGCTACACCTTC CASSQVGNYGYTF
- TRBJ2-4 - TRBV4-1 TGCGCCAGCAGCCAAGACGGGCCTGCCAAAAACATTCAGTACTTC CASSQDGPAKNIQYF
- TRBJ2-1 once TRBV9 TGTGCCAGCAGCGTGACTAGCTACAATGAGCAGTTCTTC CASSVTSYNEQFF
- TRBJ2-1 - TRBV5-6 TGTGCCAGCACCTATGGTGGGTTCGAGCAGTTCTTC CASTYGGFEQFF
- TRBJ1-2 - TRBV5-1 TGCGCCAGCAGCTACTTCGGGACGGGGGGGAATGGCTACACCTTC CASSYFGTGGNGYTF
TRBD2 TRBJ2-5 - TRBV9 TGTGCCAGTGGGAGACTAGCGAGAGCACAAGAGACCCAGTACTTC CASGRLARAQETQYF
- TRBJ2-7 - TRBV6-5 TGTGCCAGCAGTTACTCGGGCTCTCGGGCCTACGAGCAGTACTTC CASSYSGSRAYEQYF
- TRBJ1-5 - TRBV18 TGTGCCAGCTCGCCACAGGACCGTCCTGGGCAGCCCCAGCATTTT CASSPQDRPGQPQHF
- TRBJ2-5 - TRBV14 TGTGCCAGCAGCCAAGTTATGACCACTCAAGAGACCCAGTACTTC CASSQVMTTQETQYF
- TRBJ1-2 - TRBV4-3 TGCGCCAGCAGCCAAGATCCGAGCGCGCTCAATGGCTACACCTTC CASSQDPSALNGYTF
TRBD1 TRBJ2-3 - TRBV18 TGTGCCAGCTCACGAAAGACAGGGGACACAGATACGCAGTATTTT CASSRKTGDTDTQYF
- TRBJ2-2 - TRBV7-9 TGTGCCAGCAGCCATGGGGGTATGGCTGCCGAGCTGTTTTTT CASSHGGMAAELFF
- TRBJ2-4 - TRBV7-2 TGTGCCAGCAGCTTAACCGAAAACATTCAGTACTTC CASSLTENIQYF
TRBD1 TRBJ1-2 - TRBV7-2 TGTGCCAGCAGCTCTGGTAATACTATAGGACAGGGAAGTTGGAGCTACACCTTC CASSSGNTIGQGSWSYTF
- TRBJ1-1 - TRBV7-9 TGTGCCAGCAGTCATACCACGATCGCGGGCGAAGCTTTCTTT CASSHTTIAGEAFF
- TRBJ1-2 - TRBV5-5 TGTGCCAGCGCCCGGGGGGAATTTAACTATGGCTACACCTTC CASARGEFNYGYTF
- TRBJ1-4 - TRBV15 TGTGCCACCAGCAGAGATCAAGGGGGTACTGAATATGGAAAACTGTTTTTT CATSRDQGGTEYGKLFF
- TRBJ1-1 - TRBV11-3 TGTGCCAGCAGCTTAGAAGTGGACACTGAAGCTTTCTTT CASSLEVDTEAFF
- TRBJ2-1 - TRBV3-1/TRBV3-2 TGTGCCAGCAGCTACACTCACAACAATGAGCAGTTCTTC CASSYTHNNEQFF
TRBD1 TRBJ2-6 once TRBV14 TGTGCCAGCAGCCATACGGACAGGGCTGTTTCTGGGGCCAACGTCCTGACTTTC CASSHTDRAVSGANVLTF
- TRBJ1-2 - TRBV4-3 TGCGCCAGCAGCCAAGAGGCGGAGGTATATGGCTACACCTTC CASSQEAEVYGYTF
- TRBJ2-7 - TRBV6-6 TGTGCCAGCAGCCCCGACGACGAGCAGTACTTC CASSPDDEQYF
- TRBJ2-5 - TRBV30 TGTGCCCGGTCAGGATTCCAAGAGACCCAGTACTTC CARSGFQETQYF
- TRBJ1-5 - TRBV19 TGTGCCAGTAGTAGGGCAGGGGGCAATCAGCCCCAGCATTTT CASSRAGGNQPQHF
TRBD2 TRBJ2-3 - TRBV7-3 TGTGCCAGCAGCATAGGGACTAGCGGGAGTGATACGCAGTATTTT CASSIGTSGSDTQYF
TRBD1 TRBJ1-2 few TRBV9 TGTGCCAGCAGCGCCCACAGGGGTTTCGTTGGCTACACCTTC CASSAHRGFVGYTF
TRBD1 TRBJ1-1 - TRBV11-3 TGTGCCAGCAGCCCCGGGACAGGCTTCACTGAAGCTTTCTTT CASSPGTGFTEAFF
- TRBJ2-1 - TRBV5-1 TGCGCCAGCAGCTTGGTGGCAGGGGCCCAAAATGAGCAGTTCTTC CASSLVAGAQNEQFF
TRBD1 TRBJ1-2 medium-sized TRBV5-1 TGCGCCAGCAACCGGGACAGGGGTGCCTATGGCTACACCTTC CASNRDRGAYGYTF
- TRBJ1-3 - TRBV6-5 TGTGCCAGCACCTTCACACAGGGCTCTGGAAACACCATATATTTT CASTFTQGSGNTIYF
- TRBJ1-3 - TRBV4-1 TGCGCCAGCAGCCAAGGGCCGGTAAGAGACTCTGGAAACACCATATATTTT CASSQGPVRDSGNTIYF
- TRBJ2-3 - TRBV7-9 TGTGCCAGCACCCCTCTCGCGGGACAGAGCACAGATACGCAGTATTTT CASTPLAGQSTDTQYF